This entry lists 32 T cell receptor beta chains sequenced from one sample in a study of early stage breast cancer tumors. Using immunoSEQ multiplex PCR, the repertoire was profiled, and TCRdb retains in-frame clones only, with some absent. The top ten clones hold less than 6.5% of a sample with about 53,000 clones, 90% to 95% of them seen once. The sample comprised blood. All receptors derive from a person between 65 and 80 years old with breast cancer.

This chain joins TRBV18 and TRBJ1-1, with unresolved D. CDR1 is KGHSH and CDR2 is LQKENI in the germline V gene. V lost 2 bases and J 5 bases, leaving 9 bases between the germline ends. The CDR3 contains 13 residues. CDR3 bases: TGTGCCAGCTCACCAAGAAGTCAGACTGAAGCTTTCTTT. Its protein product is CASSPRSQTEAFF.

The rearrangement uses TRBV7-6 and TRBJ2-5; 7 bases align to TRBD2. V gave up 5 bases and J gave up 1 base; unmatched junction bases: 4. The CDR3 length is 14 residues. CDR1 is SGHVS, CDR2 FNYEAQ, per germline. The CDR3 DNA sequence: TGTGCCAGCAGCCGCCCGGGGGGCCAAGAGACCCAGTACTTC. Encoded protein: CASSRPGGQETQYF.

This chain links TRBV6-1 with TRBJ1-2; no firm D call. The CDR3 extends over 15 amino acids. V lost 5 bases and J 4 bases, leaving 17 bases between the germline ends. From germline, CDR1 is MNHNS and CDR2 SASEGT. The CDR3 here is CASSTDTQIPYGYTF. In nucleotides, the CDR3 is TGTGCCAGCAGTACAGACACACAGATACCCTATGGCTACACCTTC.

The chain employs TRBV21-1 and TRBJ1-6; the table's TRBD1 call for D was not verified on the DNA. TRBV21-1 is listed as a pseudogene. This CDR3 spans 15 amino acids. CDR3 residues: CASSPPDRDNSPLHF. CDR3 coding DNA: TGTGCCAGCAGCCCTCCCGACAGGGATAATTCACCCCTCCACTTT.

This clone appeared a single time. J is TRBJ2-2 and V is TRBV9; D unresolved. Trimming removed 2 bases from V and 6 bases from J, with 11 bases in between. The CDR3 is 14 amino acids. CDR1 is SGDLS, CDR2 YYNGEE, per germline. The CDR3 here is CASSVRWSAGELFF. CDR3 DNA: TGTGCCAGCAGCGTCCGGTGGTCGGCCGGGGAGCTGTTTTTT. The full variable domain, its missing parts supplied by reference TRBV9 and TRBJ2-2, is DSGVTQTPKHLITATGQRVTLRCSPRSGDLSVYWYQQSLDQGLQFLIQYYNGEERAKGNILERFSAQQFPDLHSELNLSSLELGDSALYFCASSVRWSAGELFFGEGSRLTVL.

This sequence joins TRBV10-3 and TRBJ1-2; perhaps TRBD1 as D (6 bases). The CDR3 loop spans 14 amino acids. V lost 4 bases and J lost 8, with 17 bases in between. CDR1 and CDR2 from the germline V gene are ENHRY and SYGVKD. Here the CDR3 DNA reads TGTGCCATCAGTGTCACCGACAGGCTCCCAGGCTACACCTTC. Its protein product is CAISVTDRLPGYTF.

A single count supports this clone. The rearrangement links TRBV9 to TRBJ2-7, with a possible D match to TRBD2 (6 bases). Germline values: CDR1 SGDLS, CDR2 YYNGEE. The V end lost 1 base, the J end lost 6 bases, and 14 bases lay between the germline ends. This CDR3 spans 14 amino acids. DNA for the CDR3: TGTGCCAGCAGCGTATTGCCGGGAGCGGGCGAGCAGTACTTC. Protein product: CASSVLPGAGEQYF.

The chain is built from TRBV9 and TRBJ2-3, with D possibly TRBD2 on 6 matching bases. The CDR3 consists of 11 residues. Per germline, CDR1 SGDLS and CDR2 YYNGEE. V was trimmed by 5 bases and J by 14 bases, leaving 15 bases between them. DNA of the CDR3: TGTGCCAGCAGTGCGGGACGCCTCATGTATTTT. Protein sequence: CASSAGRLMYF. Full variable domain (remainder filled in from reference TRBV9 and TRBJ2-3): DSGVTQTPKHLITATGQRVTLRCSPRSGDLSVYWYQQSLDQGLQFLIQYYNGEERAKGNILERFSAQQFPDLHSELNLSSLELGDSALYFCASSAGRLMYFGPGTRLTVL.

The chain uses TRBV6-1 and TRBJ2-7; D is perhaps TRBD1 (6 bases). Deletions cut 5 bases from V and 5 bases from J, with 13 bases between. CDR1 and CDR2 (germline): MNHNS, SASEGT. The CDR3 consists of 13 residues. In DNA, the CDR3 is TGTGCCAGCAGTTTAAGATACAGGGACGAGCAGTACTTC. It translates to CASSLRYRDEQYF.

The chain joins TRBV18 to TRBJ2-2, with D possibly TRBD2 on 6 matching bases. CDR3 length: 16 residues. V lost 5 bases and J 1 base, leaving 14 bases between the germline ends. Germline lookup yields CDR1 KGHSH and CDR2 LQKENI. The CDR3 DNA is TGTGCCAGCTCATACGGGACTGGAAGGAACACCGGGGAGCTGTTTTTT. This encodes CASSYGTGRNTGELFF.

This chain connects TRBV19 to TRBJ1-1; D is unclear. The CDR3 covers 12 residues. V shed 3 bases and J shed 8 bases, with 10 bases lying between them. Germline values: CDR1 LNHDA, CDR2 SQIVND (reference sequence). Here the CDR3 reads CASSIRRGEAFF. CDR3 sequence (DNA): TGTGCCAGTAGTATCCGAAGAGGGGAAGCTTTCTTT.

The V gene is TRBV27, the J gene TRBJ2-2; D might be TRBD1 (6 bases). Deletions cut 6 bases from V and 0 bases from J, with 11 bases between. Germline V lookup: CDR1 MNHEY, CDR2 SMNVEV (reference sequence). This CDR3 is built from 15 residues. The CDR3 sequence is CASRPGAANTGELFF. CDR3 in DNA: TGTGCCAGCAGGCCAGGGGCCGCGAACACCGGGGAGCTGTTTTTT.

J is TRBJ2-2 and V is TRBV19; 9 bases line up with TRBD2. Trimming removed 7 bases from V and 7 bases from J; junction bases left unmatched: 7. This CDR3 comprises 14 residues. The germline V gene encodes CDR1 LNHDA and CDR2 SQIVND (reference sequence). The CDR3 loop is CASIASGNIGELFF. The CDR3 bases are TGTGCCAGTATCGCTAGCGGGAATATCGGGGAGCTGTTTTTT.

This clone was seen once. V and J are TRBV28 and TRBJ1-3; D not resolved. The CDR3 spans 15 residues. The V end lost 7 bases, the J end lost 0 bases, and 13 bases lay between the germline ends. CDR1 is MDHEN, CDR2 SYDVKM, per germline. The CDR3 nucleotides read TGTGCCAGCACCTTAACTCTTAGCTCTGGAAACACCATATATTTT. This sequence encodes CASTLTLSSGNTIYF.

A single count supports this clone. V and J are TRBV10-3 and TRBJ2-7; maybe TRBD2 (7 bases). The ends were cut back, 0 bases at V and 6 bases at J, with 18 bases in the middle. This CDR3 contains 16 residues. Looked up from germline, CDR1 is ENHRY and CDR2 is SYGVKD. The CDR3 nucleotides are TGTGCCATCAGTGAGTCGATGAGGGGGAGGGCCGTCGAGCAGTACTTC. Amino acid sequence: CAISESMRGRAVEQYF.

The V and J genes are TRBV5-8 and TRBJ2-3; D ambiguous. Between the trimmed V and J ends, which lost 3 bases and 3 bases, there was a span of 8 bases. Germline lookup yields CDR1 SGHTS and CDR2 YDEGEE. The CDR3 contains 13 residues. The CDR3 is CASSSGRTDTQYF. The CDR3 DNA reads TGTGCCAGCAGCTCGGGTAGGACAGATACGCAGTATTTT.

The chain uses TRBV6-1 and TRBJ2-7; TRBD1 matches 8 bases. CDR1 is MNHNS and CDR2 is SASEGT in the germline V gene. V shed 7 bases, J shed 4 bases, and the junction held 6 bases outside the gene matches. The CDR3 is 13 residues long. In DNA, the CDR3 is TGTGCCAGCAACCGGGACAGGTTGTACGAGCAGTACTTC. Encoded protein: CASNRDRLYEQYF.

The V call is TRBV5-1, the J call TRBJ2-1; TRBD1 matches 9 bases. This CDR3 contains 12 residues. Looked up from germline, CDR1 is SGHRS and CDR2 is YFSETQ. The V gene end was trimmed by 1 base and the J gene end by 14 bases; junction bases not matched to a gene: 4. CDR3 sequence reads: CASSLWGTGKFF. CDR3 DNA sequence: TGCGCCAGCAGCTTGTGGGGGACAGGGAAGTTCTTC.

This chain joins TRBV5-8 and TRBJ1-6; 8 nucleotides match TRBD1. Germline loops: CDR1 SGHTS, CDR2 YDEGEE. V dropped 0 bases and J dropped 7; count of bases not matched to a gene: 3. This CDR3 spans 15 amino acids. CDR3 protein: CASSLAQGANSPLHF. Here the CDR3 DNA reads TGTGCCAGCAGCTTGGCCCAGGGGGCGAATTCACCCCTCCACTTT.

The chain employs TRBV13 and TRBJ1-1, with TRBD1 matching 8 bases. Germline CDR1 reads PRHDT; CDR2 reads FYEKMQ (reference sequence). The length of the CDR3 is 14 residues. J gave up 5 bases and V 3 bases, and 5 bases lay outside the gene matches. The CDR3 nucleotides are TGTGCCAGCAGCTTGGGCAGGGGGCGGACTGAAGCTTTCTTT. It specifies CASSLGRGRTEAFF.

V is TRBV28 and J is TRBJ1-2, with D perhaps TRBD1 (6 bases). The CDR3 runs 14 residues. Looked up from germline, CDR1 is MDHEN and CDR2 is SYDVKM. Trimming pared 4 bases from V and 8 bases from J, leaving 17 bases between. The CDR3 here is CASSSHPDSTGYTF. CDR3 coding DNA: TGTGCCAGCAGTTCACATCCGGACAGCACGGGCTACACCTTC.

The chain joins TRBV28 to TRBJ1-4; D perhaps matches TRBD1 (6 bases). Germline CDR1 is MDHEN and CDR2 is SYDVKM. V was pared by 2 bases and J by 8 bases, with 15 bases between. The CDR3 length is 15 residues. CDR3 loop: CASSLTGQGREKLFF. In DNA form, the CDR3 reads TGTGCCAGCAGTTTAACGGGGCAGGGGCGCGAAAAACTGTTTTTT.

CDR3 residues: CAISYQGSAEAFF. CDR3 nucleotide sequence: TGTGCCATCAGCTATCAGGGGAGCGCTGAAGCTTTCTTT. V gene TRBV10-3 combines with J gene TRBJ1-1, with a weak D call TRBD1 (6 bases). CDR1 ENHRY and CDR2 SYGVKD come from the germline V gene. This CDR3 comprises 13 residues. Trimming took 6 bases from V and 6 from J, leaving 14 bases between them.

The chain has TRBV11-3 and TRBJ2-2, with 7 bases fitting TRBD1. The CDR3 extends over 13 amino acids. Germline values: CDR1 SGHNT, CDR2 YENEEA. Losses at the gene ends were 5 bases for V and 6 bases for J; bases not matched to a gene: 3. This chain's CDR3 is CASSPGTAGELFF. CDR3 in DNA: TGTGCCAGCAGCCCAGGGACAGCCGGGGAGCTGTTTTTT.

The CDR3 DNA follows: TGTGCCAGCAGCCCTGGGGAGACCAACTATGGCTACACCTTC. Translating gives CASSPGETNYGYTF. J is TRBJ1-2 and V is TRBV9; D not certain. The ends were cut back, 4 bases at V and 2 bases at J, with 12 bases in the middle. The CDR3 is made up of 14 amino acids. Germline V CDR1 and CDR2: SGDLS, YYNGEE.

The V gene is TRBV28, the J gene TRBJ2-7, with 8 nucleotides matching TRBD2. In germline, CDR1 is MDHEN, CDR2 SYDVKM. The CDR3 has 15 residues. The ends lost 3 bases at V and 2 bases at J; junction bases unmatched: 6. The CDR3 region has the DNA TGTGCCAGCAGTTTTAGTAGCGGGATTACCTACGAGCAGTACTTC. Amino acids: CASSFSSGITYEQYF.

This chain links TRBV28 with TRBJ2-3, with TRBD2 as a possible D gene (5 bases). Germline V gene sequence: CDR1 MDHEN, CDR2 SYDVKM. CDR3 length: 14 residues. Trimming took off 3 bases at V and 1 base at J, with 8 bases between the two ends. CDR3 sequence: CASSFAGRTDTQYF. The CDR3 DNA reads TGTGCCAGCAGTTTCGCGGGTCGCACAGATACGCAGTATTTT.

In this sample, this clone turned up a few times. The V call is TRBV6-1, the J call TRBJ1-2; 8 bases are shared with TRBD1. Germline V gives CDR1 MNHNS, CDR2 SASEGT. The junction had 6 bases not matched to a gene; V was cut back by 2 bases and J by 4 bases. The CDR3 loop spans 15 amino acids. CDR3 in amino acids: CASSESDRGGYGYTF. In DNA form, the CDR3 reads TGTGCCAGCAGTGAATCCGACAGGGGTGGCTATGGCTACACCTTC.

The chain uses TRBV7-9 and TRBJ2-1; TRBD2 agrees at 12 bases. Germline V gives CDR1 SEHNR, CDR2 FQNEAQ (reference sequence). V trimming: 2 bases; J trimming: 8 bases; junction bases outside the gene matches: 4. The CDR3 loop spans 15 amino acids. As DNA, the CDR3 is TGTGCCAGCAGCTTACTAGCGGGAGGGCCGCATGAGCAGTTCTTC. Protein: CASSLLAGGPHEQFF.

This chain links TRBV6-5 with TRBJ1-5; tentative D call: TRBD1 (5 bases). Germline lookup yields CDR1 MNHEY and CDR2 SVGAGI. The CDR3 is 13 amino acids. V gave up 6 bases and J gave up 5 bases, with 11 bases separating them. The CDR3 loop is CASRGGIYQPQHF. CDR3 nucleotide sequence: TGTGCCAGCAGGGGGGGAATTTATCAGCCCCAGCATTTT.

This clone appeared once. CDR3 region: CASSSRTEGGELFF. The DNA of the CDR3 is TGTGCCAGCAGTTCCCGGACAGAAGGTGGAGAGCTGTTTTTT. V gene TRBV6-5 combines with J gene TRBJ2-2; D may be TRBD1 (6 bases). The CDR3 extends over 14 amino acids. Germline CDR1 reads MNHEY; CDR2 reads SVGAGI. V lost 4 bases to trimming and J lost 11 bases, with 17 bases between them.

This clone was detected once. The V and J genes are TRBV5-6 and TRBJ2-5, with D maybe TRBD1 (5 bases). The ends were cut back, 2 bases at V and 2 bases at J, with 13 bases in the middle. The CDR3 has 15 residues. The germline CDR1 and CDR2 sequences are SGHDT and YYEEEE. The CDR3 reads CASSFVGAAQETQYF. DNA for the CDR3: TGTGCCAGCAGCTTCGTAGGGGCCGCTCAAGAGACCCAGTACTTC. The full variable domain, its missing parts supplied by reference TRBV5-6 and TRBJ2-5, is DAGVTQSPTHLIKTRGQQVTLRCSPKSGHDTVSWYQQALGQGPQFIFQYYEEEERQRGNFPDRFSGHQFPNYSSELNVNALLLGDSALYLCASSFVGAAQETQYFGPGTRLLVL.